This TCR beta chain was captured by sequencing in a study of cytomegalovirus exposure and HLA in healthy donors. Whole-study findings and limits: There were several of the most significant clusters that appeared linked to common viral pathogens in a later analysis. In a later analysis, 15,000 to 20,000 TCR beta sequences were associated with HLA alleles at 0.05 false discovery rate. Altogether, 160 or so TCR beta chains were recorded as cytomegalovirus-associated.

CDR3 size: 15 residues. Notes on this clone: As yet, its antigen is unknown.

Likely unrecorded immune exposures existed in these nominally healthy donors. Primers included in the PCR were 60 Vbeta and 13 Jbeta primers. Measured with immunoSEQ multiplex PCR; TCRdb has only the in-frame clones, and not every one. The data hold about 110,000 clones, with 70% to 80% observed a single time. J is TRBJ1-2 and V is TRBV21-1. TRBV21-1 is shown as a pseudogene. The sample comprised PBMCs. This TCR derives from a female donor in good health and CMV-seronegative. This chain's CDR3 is CASSKAWELSNGYTF. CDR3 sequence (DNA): TGTGCCAGCAGCAAGGCCTGGGAGTTGAGTAATGGCTACACCTTC.